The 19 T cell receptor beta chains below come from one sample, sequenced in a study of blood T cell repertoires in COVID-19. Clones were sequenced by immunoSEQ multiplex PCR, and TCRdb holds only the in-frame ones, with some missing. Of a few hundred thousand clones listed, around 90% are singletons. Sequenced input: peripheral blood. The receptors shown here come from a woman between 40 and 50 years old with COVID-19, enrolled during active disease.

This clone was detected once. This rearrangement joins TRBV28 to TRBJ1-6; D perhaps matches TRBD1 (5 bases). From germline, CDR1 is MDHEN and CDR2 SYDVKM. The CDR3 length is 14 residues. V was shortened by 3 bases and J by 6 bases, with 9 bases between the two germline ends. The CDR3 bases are TGTGCCAGCAGTTTGGGGGGGTTTAATTCACCCCTCCACTTT. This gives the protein CASSLGGFNSPLHF.

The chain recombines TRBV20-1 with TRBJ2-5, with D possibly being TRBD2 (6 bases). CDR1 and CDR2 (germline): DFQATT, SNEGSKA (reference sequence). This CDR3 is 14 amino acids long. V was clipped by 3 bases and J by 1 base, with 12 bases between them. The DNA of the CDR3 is TGCAGTGCTAGTCGGCGGGGCTTCCAAGAGACCCAGTACTTC. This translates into CSASRRGFQETQYF.

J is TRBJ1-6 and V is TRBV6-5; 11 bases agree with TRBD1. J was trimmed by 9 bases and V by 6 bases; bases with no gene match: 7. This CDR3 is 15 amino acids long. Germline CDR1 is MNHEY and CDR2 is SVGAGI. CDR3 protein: CASSQDRGRGSPLHF. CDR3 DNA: TGTGCCAGCAGCCAGGACAGGGGGCGCGGTTCACCCCTCCACTTT.

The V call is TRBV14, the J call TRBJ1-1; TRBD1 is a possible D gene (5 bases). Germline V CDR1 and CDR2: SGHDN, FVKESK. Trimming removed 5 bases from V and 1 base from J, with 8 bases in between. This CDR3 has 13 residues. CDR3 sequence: CASSFTGNTEAFF. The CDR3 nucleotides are TGTGCCAGCAGCTTTACAGGGAACACTGAAGCTTTCTTT. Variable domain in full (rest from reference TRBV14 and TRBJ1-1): EAGVTQFPSHSVIEKGQTVTLRCDPISGHDNLYWYRRVMGKEIKFLLHFVKESKQDESGMPNNRFLAERTGGTYSTLKVQPAELEDSGVYFCASSFTGNTEAFFGQGTRLTVV.

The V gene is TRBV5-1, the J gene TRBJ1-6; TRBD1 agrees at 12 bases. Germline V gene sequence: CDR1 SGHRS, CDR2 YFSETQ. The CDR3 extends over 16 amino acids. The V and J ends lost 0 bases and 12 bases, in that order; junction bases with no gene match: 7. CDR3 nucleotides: TGCGCCAGCAGCTTGGGGGGGACAGGGGGCCGAAAACCCCTCCACTTT. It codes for CASSLGGTGGRKPLHF.

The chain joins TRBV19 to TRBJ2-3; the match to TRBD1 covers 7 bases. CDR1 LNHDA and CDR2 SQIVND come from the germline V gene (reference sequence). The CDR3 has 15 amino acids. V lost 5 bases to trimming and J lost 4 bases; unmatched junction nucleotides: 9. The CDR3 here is CASSLGPGTADTQYF. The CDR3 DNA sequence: TGTGCCAGTAGTCTGGGCCCGGGGACAGCAGATACGCAGTATTTT.

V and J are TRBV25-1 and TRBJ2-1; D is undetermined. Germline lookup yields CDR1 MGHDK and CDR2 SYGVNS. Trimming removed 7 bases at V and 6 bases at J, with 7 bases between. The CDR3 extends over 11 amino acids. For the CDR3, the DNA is TGTGCCAGCATGGGCTTCAATGAGCAGTTCTTC. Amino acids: CASMGFNEQFF.

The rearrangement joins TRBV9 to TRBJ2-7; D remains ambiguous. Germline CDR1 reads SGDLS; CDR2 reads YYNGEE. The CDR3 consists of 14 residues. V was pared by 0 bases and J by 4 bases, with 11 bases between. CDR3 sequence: CASSVDTVPYEQYF. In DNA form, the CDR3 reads TGTGCCAGCAGCGTAGACACCGTTCCGTACGAGCAGTACTTC.

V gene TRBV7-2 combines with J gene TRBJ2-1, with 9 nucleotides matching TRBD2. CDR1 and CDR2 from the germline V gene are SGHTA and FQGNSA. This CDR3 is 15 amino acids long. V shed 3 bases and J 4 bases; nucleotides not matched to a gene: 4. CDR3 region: CASSFSLAGYNEQFF. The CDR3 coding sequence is TGTGCCAGCAGCTTTTCTCTAGCGGGGTACAATGAGCAGTTCTTC. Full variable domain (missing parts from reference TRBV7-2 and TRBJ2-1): GAGVSQSPSNKVTEKGKDVELRCDPISGHTALYWYRQSLGQGLEFLIYFQGNSAPDKSGLPSDRFSAERTGGSVSTLTIQRTQQEDSAVYLCASSFSLAGYNEQFFGPGTRLTVL.

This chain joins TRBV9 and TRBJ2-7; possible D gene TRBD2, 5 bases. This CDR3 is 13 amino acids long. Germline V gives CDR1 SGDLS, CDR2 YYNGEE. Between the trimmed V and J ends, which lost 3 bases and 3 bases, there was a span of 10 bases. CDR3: CASSAGMDYEQYF. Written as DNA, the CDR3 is TGTGCCAGCAGCGCCGGGATGGACTACGAGCAGTACTTC.

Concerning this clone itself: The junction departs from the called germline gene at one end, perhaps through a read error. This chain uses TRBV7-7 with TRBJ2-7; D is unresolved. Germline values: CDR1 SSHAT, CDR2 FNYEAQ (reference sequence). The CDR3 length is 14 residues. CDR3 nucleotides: TGTGCTAGCAGTCTATCGCTGATCTCCTACGAGCAGTACTTC. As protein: CASSLSLISYEQYF.

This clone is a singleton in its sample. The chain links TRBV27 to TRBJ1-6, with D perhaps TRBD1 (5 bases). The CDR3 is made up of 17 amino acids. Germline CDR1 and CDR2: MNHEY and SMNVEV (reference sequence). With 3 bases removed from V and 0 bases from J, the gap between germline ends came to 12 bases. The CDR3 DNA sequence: TGTGCCAGCAGTTTCAGGGAGGGGTTCTCCTATAATTCACCCCTCCACTTT. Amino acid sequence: CASSFREGFSYNSPLHF.

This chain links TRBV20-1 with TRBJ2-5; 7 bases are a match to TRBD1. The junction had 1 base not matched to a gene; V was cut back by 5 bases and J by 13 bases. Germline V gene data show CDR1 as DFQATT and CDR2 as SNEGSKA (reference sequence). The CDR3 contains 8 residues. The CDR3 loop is CSAGDRYF. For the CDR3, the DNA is TGCAGTGCTGGGGACAGGTACTTC.

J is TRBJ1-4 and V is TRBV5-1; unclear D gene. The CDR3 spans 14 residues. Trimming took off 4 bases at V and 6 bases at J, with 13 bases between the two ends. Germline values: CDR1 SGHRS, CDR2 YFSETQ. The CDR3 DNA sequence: TGCGCCAGCAGCGTATTGGGCCCGGATGAAAAACTGTTTTTT. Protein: CASSVLGPDEKLFF.

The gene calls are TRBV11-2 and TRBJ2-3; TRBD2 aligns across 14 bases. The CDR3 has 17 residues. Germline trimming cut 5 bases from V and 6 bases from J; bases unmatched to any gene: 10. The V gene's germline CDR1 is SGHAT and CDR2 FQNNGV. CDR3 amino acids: CASSRYRLAGGFDTQYF. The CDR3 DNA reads TGTGCCAGCAGCCGATACCGACTAGCGGGGGGGTTTGATACGCAGTATTTT.

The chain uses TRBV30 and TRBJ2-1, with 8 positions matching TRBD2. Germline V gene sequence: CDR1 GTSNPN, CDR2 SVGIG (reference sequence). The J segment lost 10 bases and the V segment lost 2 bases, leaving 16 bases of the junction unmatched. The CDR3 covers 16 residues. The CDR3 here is CAWSTRAGTRAHEQFF. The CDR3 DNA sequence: TGTGCCTGGAGTACAAGAGCCGGGACTAGGGCCCACGAGCAGTTCTTC.

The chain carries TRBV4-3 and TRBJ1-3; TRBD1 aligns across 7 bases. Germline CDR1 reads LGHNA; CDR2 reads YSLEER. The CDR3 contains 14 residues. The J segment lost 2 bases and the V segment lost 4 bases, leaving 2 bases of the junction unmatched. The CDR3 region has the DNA TGCGCCAGCAGCCTGACAGGGACTGGAAACACCATATATTTT. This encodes CASSLTGTGNTIYF.

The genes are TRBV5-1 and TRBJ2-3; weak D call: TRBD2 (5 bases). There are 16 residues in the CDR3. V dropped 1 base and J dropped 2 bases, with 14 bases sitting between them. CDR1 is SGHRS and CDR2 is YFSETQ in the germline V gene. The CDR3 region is CASSLPEETLTDTQYF. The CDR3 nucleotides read TGCGCCAGCAGCTTGCCGGAGGAGACTCTCACAGATACGCAGTATTTT.

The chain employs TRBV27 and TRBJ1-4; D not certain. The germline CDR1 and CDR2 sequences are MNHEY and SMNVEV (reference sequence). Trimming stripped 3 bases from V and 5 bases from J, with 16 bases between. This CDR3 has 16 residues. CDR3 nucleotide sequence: TGTGCCAGCAGTTTGGGGAGATTGGGGATGAATGAAAAACTGTTTTTT. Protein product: CASSLGRLGMNEKLFF.